The entry below gives a single T cell receptor (beta chain) sequence along with its context. The antigen is not known. The source of the sample is a study of blood T cells in healthy people across ages. General study results and limits: When set beside aged donors, long-lived donors presented more naive CD4+ cells and higher diversity.

A sample-barcoded 5' primer and a J-beta primer mix were used in a second PCR of roughly 7 to 12 cycles. MiXCR, run by TCRdb on the 5' RACE reads, gives a single entry per CDR3 protein. The data contain approximately 800,000 distinct CDR3 sequences, 20% to 25% of them singletons. The V and J ends lost 4 bases and 0 bases respectively, with 12 bases between them. The length of the CDR3 is 15 residues. Germline V gene sequence: CDR1 MNHEY, CDR2 SVGEGT. The same sample was also used in a study of T cells of mothers and their children. That study adds: Slightly higher overlap, not significant, was seen in related mother-child pairs than in unrelated pairs.

The clonotype comes from a boy younger than 18 in good health. Sequenced input: blood. The chain recombines TRBV6-2 or TRBV6-3 with TRBJ1-1; possible D gene TRBD1, 5 bases. The CDR3 here is CASSFLGTLNTEAFF. The DNA of the CDR3 is TGTGCCAGCAGTTTCCTCGGGACCCTGAACACTGAAGCTTTCTTT.